These T cell receptor beta chains were read from a single sample in a study of a mutant IDH1 vaccine in newly diagnosed glioma. No antigens are known for them. Some clones are missing from TCRdb's copy, which holds only in-frame ones; the method was immunoSEQ multiplex PCR. The table includes roughly 86,000 clones, roughly 86% detected once. The sample in question was PBMCs, obtained from a glioma patient whose treatment included an IDH1 peptide vaccine. The receptors originated from a woman aged 45-65 years with glioma. The CDR3 runs from the conserved cysteine through the conserved F or W. The D gene is left open where the match is weak. Clone size is shown for a subset of rows, as once, few, many or a class of expanded clone.

.,TRBJ2-5,TRBD2,TRBV27,CASSFNGGENSYRETQYF,TGTGCCAGCAGTTTCAATGGGGGGGAAAACAGCTACCGGGAGACCCAGTACTTC
.,TRBJ2-7,.,TRBV4-1,CASSQEGRGFLPYEQYF,TGCGCCAGCAGCCAAGAGGGGCGGGGATTCCTACCCTACGAGCAGTACTTC
.,TRBJ2-7,TRBD1,TRBV7-9,CASSHGTGLREQYF,TGTGCCAGCAGCCACGGGACAGGGCTTCGGGAGCAGTACTTC
.,TRBJ2-3,TRBD2,TRBV4-1,CASSHVLAGVVTQYF,TGCGCCAGCAGCCATGTGCTAGCGGGAGTAGTTACGCAGTATTTT
.,TRBJ1-2,.,TRBV25-1,CASSLRTANYGYTF,TGTGCCAGCAGCCTTCGGACAGCTAACTATGGCTACACCTTC
.,TRBJ1-2,.,TRBV29-1,CSVASRENYGYTF,TGCAGCGTTGCATCCCGGGAAAACTATGGCTACACCTTC
.,TRBJ1-3,.,TRBV5-7,CASSLVGGNTIYF,TGTGCCAGCAGCTTGGTAGGGGGAAACACCATATATTTT
.,TRBJ2-7,TRBD1,TRBV7-9,CASSPHRTGGNEQYF,TGTGCCAGCAGCCCACACCGGACAGGGGGGAACGAGCAGTACTTC
.,TRBJ1-2,.,TRBV7-8,CASSLRREVGYGYTF,TGTGCCAGCAGCTTACGCAGGGAGGTGGGCTATGGCTACACCTTC
.,TRBJ2-1,.,TRBV10-2,CASSEQGRRAYNEQFF,TGCGCCAGCAGTGAGCAGGGGAGGCGTGCCTACAATGAGCAGTTCTTC
.,TRBJ2-5,TRBD2,TRBV30,CAWSVRGGLETQYF,TGTGCCTGGAGTGTACGGGGGGGTTTGGAGACCCAGTACTTC
.,TRBJ2-5,.,TRBV5-5,CASGGLKETQYF,TGTGCCAGCGGCGGACTCAAAGAGACCCAGTACTTC
.,TRBJ2-1,TRBD1,TRBV5-5,CASSFTRQGNNEQFF,TGTGCCAGCAGCTTTACGAGACAGGGCAACAATGAGCAGTTCTTC
.,TRBJ2-1,.,TRBV7-3,CASSFFGYNEQFF,TGTGCCAGCAGCTTCTTCGGATACAATGAGCAGTTCTTC
.,TRBJ2-7,TRBD1,TRBV4-1,CASSPGQGSYEQYF,TGCGCCAGCAGCCCGGGACAGGGTAGCTACGAGCAGTACTTC
.,TRBJ2-2,.,TRBV30,CAWSVISALPTGELFF,TGTGCCTGGAGTGTTATTAGCGCTCTCCCAACCGGGGAGCTGTTTTTT
.,TRBJ2-1,.,TRBV19,CASSIDNQNEQFF,TGTGCCAGTAGTATAGATAACCAAAATGAGCAGTTCTTC
few,TRBJ2-2,.,TRBV13,CASSEVTGELFF,TGTGCCAGCAGTGAGGTGACCGGGGAGCTGTTTTTT
.,TRBJ1-1,TRBD1,TRBV19,CASSIRQGFTEAFF,TGTGCCAGTAGTATTCGACAGGGCTTCACTGAAGCTTTCTTT
.,TRBJ1-1,TRBD1,TRBV7-3,CASSPGPLDRGTVEAFF,TGTGCCAGCAGCCCAGGGCCTCTCGACAGGGGGACGGTTGAAGCTTTCTTT
.,TRBJ1-4,TRBD1,TRBV7-9,CASSAETGGLGEKLFF,TGTGCCAGCAGCGCGGAGACAGGGGGCTTGGGTGAAAAACTGTTTTTT
.,TRBJ2-2,.,TRBV30,CAWRYLGAGELFF,TGTGCCTGGAGGTATCTGGGGGCCGGGGAGCTGTTTTTT
.,TRBJ2-1,.,TRBV20-1,CSASGGYEQFF,TGCAGTGCTAGTGGCGGGTATGAGCAGTTCTTC
.,TRBJ2-1,.,TRBV10-3,CAIRRELGYNEQFF,TGTGCCATCAGGCGGGAATTGGGCTACAATGAGCAGTTCTTC
.,TRBJ2-1,.,TRBV10-3,CAISDGSPYNEQFF,TGTGCCATCAGTGACGGCTCTCCCTACAATGAGCAGTTCTTC
.,TRBJ2-5,TRBD2,TRBV19,CASRPGTSWSETQYF,TGTGCCAGTAGACCCGGGACTAGTTGGTCGGAGACCCAGTACTTC
.,TRBJ2-3,.,TRBV9,CASSVWTGTDTQYF,TGTGCCAGCAGCGTTTGGACAGGCACAGATACGCAGTATTTT
.,TRBJ1-4,.,TRBV5-1,CASSLDQGANEKLFF,TGCGCCAGCAGCTTGGACCAGGGCGCTAATGAAAAACTGTTTTTT
.,TRBJ2-5,.,TRBV9,CASSVASLLGETQYF,TGTGCCAGCAGCGTAGCTTCTCTCCTCGGGGAGACCCAGTACTTC
once,TRBJ1-2,.,TRBV7-2,CASSLALATGGYTF,TGTGCCAGCAGCTTAGCGCTCGCAACAGGGGGCTACACCTTC
.,TRBJ2-7,.,TRBV6-5,CASSYSRLAHEQYF,TGTGCCAGCAGTTACTCTCGGCTAGCTCACGAGCAGTACTTC
.,TRBJ2-1,.,TRBV11-2,CASSLPAGASYNEQFF,TGTGCCAGCAGCTTACCGGCGGGGGCCTCCTACAATGAGCAGTTCTTC
.,TRBJ1-6,.,TRBV6-1,CASSGTRGAGSPLHF,TGTGCCAGCAGCGGGACTCGGGGGGCTGGATCACCCCTCCACTTT
.,TRBJ2-1,.,TRBV27,CASSLAGYYNEQFF,TGTGCCAGCAGTTTGGCAGGGTACTACAATGAGCAGTTCTTC
.,TRBJ2-7,TRBD2,TRBV15,CATSRGGTSSFQQYF,TGTGCCACCAGCAGAGGAGGGACTAGCTCCTTTCAGCAGTACTTC
.,TRBJ1-2,.,TRBV28,CASSLDGGGNYGYTF,TGTGCCAGCAGTTTAGACGGGGGGGGAAACTATGGCTACACCTTC
few,TRBJ1-5,TRBD1,TRBV4-1,CASSQGQGGNQPQHF,TGCGCCAGCAGCCAAGGACAGGGAGGCAATCAGCCCCAGCATTTT
.,TRBJ2-2,TRBD2,TRBV7-6,CASSLGAGGPGTGELFF,TGTGCCAGCAGCTTAGGAGCGGGAGGGCCCGGCACCGGGGAGCTGTTTTTT
.,TRBJ2-7,TRBD1,TRBV4-1,CASSQEGQGLEQYF,TGCGCCAGCAGCCAAGAGGGACAGGGGCTCGAGCAGTACTTC
.,TRBJ2-7,TRBD2,TRBV29-1,CSVAPGLAGIYEQYF,TGCAGCGTAGCACCGGGACTAGCGGGAATCTACGAGCAGTACTTC
.,TRBJ2-1,TRBD2,TRBV4-2,CASSPGGAGGQYNEQFF,TGTGCCAGCAGCCCTGGGGGCGCGGGAGGGCAGTACAATGAGCAGTTCTTC
.,TRBJ2-2,.,TRBV6-1,CASQQSNTGELFF,TGTGCCAGTCAACAGTCAAACACCGGGGAGCTGTTTTTT
.,TRBJ1-1,TRBD1,TRBV7-9,CASSFGTAYTEAFF,TGTGCCAGCAGCTTCGGGACAGCATACACTGAAGCTTTCTTT
.,TRBJ1-5,TRBD1,TRBV2,CASSSGQGSNQPQHF,TGTGCCAGTAGTTCGGGACAGGGGAGCAATCAGCCCCAGCATTTT
once,TRBJ2-2,.,TRBV25-1,CASSAPPGQTNTGELFF,TGTGCCAGCAGTGCCCCTCCGGGGCAGACGAACACCGGGGAGCTGTTTTTT
.,TRBJ2-7,TRBD2,TRBV27,CASSYPGTSRDEQYF,TGTGCCAGCAGTTACCCCGGGACTAGCCGCGACGAGCAGTACTTC
.,TRBJ1-5,TRBD1,TRBV6-5,CASSSLSDRAQPQHF,TGTGCCAGCAGTTCCCTCTCCGACAGGGCCCAGCCCCAGCATTTT
.,TRBJ2-7,TRBD1,TRBV25-1,CASISDRGEQYF,TGTGCCAGCATCTCTGACAGGGGGGAGCAGTACTTC